What follows describes a single T cell receptor (beta chain). Its antigen is undetermined. This entry belongs to a study of post-analysis software for immune sequencing data. Study-wide results and limits: With TRBV5-6, TRBV5-1 and TRBV20-1 included, about five TRBV segments were more frequent in patients than in controls. Controls significantly exceeded multiple sclerosis patients in normalized Chao1 diversity.

The germline gives CDR1 DFQATT, CDR2 SNEGSKA (reference sequence). There are 15 residues in the CDR3. V trimming: 5 bases; J trimming: 11 bases; junction bases outside the gene matches: 17. Unique molecular identifiers were built into the TCR beta cDNA libraries. TCRdb analysed the PCR reads with MiXCR anew, one entry per CDR3 protein. The sample has more than 450,000 distinct CDR3 sequences, 30% to 40% seen once; the top ten hold 5% to 6%. Material: blood. This clonotype originated in a girl between 2 and 17 years old with multiple sclerosis. J is TRBJ2-5 and V is TRBV20-1, with 10 bases that match TRBD1. Here the CDR3 DNA reads TGCAGTGCTCCGGAGGGACAGGGGAGATACAATGGGCAGTACTTC. Amino acids: CSAPEGQGRYNGQYF.